This T cell receptor (beta chain) was recovered during a study of cytomegalovirus exposure and HLA in healthy donors. Germline lookup yields CDR1 LGHNA and CDR2 YNFKEQ. The CDR3 is 15 amino acids. Trimming took 5 bases from V and 2 from J; bases not matched to a gene: 5. Points from the study as a whole: The authors listed 150 to 200 TCR beta chains as cytomegalovirus-associated. Other equally common chains were less clonally expanded than HLA-associated TCR beta chains, a later analysis showed.

In the PCR, 60 Vbeta and 13 Jbeta primers were used. Method: immunoSEQ multiplex PCR; TCRdb's copy keeps in-frame clones and lacks some. The sample has about 60,000 clones, approximately 71% seen once; the top ten hold 30% to 40%. For this clone: Its antigen is still unknown.

In nominal health when sampled, donors likely had unrecorded immune exposures nonetheless. The TCR was taken from a man aged 35 to 55 in good health and CMV-seropositive. The sequenced sample consisted of PBMCs. The chain links TRBV4-2 to TRBJ2-1, with 8 bases identical to TRBD2. This CDR3 is CASSLPGLAYNEQFF. DNA of the CDR3: TGTGCCAGCAGCTTGCCGGGACTAGCCTACAATGAGCAGTTCTTC.